This is a list of T cell receptor beta chains from one sample in a study of a mutant IDH1 vaccine in newly diagnosed glioma. The table came from immunoSEQ multiplex PCR; TCRdb's copy has only in-frame clones and leaves some out. The table shows about 90,000 clones, with roughly 90% occurring only once. Their antigens remain unidentified. Sequenced here: PBMCs, sampled from a glioma patient whose treatment included an IDH1 peptide vaccine. The receptors stem from a woman in her forties or fifties with glioma. The CDR3 runs from the conserved cysteine through the conserved F or W. The D gene is left open where the match is weak. Not all rows give a size; the values are once, few, many and, for expanded clones, a class.

14,TRBJ2-1,TRBV27,.,TRBD1,CASSLRDSLNEQFF,TGTGCCAGCAGTTTAAGGGACAGTCTAAATGAGCAGTTCTTC
13,TRBJ2-5,TRBV6-6,.,.,CASSYMGEETQYF,TGTGCCAGCAGTTACATGGGGGAAGAGACCCAGTACTTC
13,TRBJ1-1,TRBV28,once,.,CASSSGPPTGAFF,TGTGCCAGCAGTTCCGGGCCCCCGACGGGGGCTTTCTTT
14,TRBJ1-2,TRBV6-5,.,TRBD1,CASRRQGGNYGYTF,TGTGCCAGCAGGAGACAGGGGGGGAACTATGGCTACACCTTC
11,TRBJ2-7,TRBV7-9,.,.,CASSLDFEQYF,TGTGCCAGCAGCTTAGATTTCGAGCAGTACTTC
15,TRBJ1-2,TRBV10-3,.,.,CAISDWRKPNYGYTF,TGTGCCATCAGTGATTGGAGGAAACCTAACTATGGCTACACCTTC
13,TRBJ2-7,TRBV30,.,.,CAWIAWEDYEQYF,TGTGCCTGGATAGCGTGGGAGGACTACGAGCAGTACTTC
14,TRBJ1-2,TRBV5-8,once,.,CASSFRTHVQGYTF,TGTGCCAGCAGCTTTCGCACCCATGTCCAGGGCTACACCTTC
14,TRBJ2-1,TRBV5-8,.,.,CASTLGGSYNEQFF,TGTGCCAGCACCCTCGGTGGCTCCTACAATGAGCAGTTCTTC
13,TRBJ1-1,TRBV10-1,.,.,CASSEGTLSRAFF,TGCGCCAGCAGTGAGGGGACACTCTCTAGAGCTTTCTTT
12,TRBJ1-2,TRBV5-1,.,.,CASSLEQYGYTF,TGCGCCAGCAGCTTGGAACAGTATGGCTACACCTTC
16,TRBJ2-1,TRBV2,.,TRBD2,CASSAGGLAGDYEQFF,TGTGCCAGCAGTGCGGGTGGGCTAGCGGGAGATTATGAGCAGTTCTTC
13,TRBJ1-1,TRBV6-5,.,.,CASTGREGRTAFF,TGTGCCAGCACCGGACGGGAGGGGAGGACGGCTTTCTTT
12,TRBJ1-2,TRBV2,medium-sized,TRBD1,CASAQTGGGYTF,TGTGCCAGCGCACAGACAGGGGGCGGCTACACCTTC
14,TRBJ2-5,TRBV11-1,.,.,CASSQWDRGETQYF,TGTGCCAGCAGCCAGTGGGACCGCGGGGAGACCCAGTACTTC
15,TRBJ1-1,TRBV5-4,.,.,CASSLRTQGKTEAFF,TGTGCCAGCAGCTTGAGGACTCAGGGGAAGACTGAAGCTTTCTTT
16,TRBJ2-1,TRBV4-1,.,.,CASSHVLARTYNEQFF,TGCGCCAGCAGCCATGTTCTAGCTCGAACCTACAATGAGCAGTTCTTC
16,TRBJ2-1,TRBV9,.,.,CASSQTRGEFYNEQFF,TGTGCCAGCAGCCAAACGCGAGGGGAATTCTACAATGAGCAGTTCTTC
12,TRBJ2-7,TRBV28,.,TRBD2,CASSSTSDEQYF,TGTGCCAGCAGTTCGACTAGCGACGAGCAGTACTTC
16,TRBJ1-3,TRBV30,few,.,CAWKGRSLLSGNTIYF,TGTGCCTGGAAAGGGCGCAGCCTACTCTCTGGAAACACCATATATTTT
12,TRBJ1-3,TRBV28,.,.,CATTGSGNTIYF,TGTGCCACAACAGGTTCTGGAAACACCATATATTTT
15,TRBJ1-1,TRBV28,.,.,CASSLERTARTEAFF,TGTGCCAGCAGTTTAGAACGGACCGCCCGGACTGAAGCTTTCTTT
15,TRBJ1-2,TRBV19,.,.,CASTTNQGANYGYTF,TGTGCCAGTACCACAAACCAAGGGGCTAACTATGGCTACACCTTC
13,TRBJ1-4,TRBV2,.,TRBD1,CASKGTGYEKLFF,TGTGCCAGCAAGGGGACAGGGTATGAAAAACTGTTTTTT
15,TRBJ2-1,TRBV23-1,.,.,CASSHGAAPFNEQFF,TGCGCCAGCAGTCATGGGGCAGCCCCCTTCAATGAGCAGTTCTTC
15,TRBJ2-2,TRBV9,.,TRBD1,CASSLGQGNTGELFF,TGTGCCAGCAGCCTCGGACAGGGGAACACCGGGGAGCTGTTTTTT
15,TRBJ1-6,TRBV6-5,.,.,CASRPPGRDNSPLHF,TGTGCCAGCAGACCTCCGGGACGGGATAATTCACCCCTCCACTTT
15,TRBJ2-7,TRBV11-3,.,TRBD1,CASSLSPGTGYEQYF,TGTGCCAGCAGCTTAAGCCCGGGGACAGGCTACGAGCAGTACTTC
12,TRBJ1-4,TRBV28,.,.,CASSSVNEKLFF,TGTGCCAGCAGTTCTGTTAATGAAAAACTGTTTTTT
13,TRBJ2-7,TRBV5-1,.,.,CASRPGRASEQYF,TGCGCCAGCAGACCTGGACGGGCTTCCGAGCAGTACTTC
11,TRBJ2-7,TRBV6-1,.,TRBD2,CASTGGYEQYF,TGTGCCAGCACGGGGGGATACGAGCAGTACTTC
15,TRBJ1-4,TRBV11-2,.,.,CASSFLTWEVEKLFF,TGTGCCAGCAGCTTCCTTACGTGGGAGGTTGAAAAACTGTTTTTT